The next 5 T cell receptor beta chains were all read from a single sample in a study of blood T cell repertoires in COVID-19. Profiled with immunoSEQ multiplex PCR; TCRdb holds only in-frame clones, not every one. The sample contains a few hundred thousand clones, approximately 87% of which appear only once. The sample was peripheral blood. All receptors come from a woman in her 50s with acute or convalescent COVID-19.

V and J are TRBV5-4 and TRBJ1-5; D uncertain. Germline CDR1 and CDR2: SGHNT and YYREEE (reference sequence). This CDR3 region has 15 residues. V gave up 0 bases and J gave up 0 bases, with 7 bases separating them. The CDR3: CASSLGGNSNQPQHF. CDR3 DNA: TGTGCCAGCAGCTTGGGAGGGAATAGCAATCAGCCCCAGCATTTT.

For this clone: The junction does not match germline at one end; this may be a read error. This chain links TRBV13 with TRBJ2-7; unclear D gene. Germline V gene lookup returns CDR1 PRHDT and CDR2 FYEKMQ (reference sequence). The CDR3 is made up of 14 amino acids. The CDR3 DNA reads TGTGCCAGCAGCCTAGGGCTCTATACCTACGAGCAGTACTTC. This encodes CASSLGLYTYEQYF.

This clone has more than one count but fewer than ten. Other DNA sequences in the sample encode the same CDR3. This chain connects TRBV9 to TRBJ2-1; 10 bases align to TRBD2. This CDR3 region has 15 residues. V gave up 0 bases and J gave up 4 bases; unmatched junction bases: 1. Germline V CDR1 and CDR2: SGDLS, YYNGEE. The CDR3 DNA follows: TGTGCCAGCAGCGTAGGGACTAGCGGATACAATGAGCAGTTCTTC. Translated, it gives CASSVGTSGYNEQFF.

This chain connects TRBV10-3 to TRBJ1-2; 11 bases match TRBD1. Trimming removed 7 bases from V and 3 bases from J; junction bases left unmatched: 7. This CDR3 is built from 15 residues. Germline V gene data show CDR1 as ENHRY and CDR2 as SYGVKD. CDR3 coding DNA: TGTGCCATCACCCCTAGGACAGGGGGCGACTATGGCTACACCTTC. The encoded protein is CAITPRTGGDYGYTF.

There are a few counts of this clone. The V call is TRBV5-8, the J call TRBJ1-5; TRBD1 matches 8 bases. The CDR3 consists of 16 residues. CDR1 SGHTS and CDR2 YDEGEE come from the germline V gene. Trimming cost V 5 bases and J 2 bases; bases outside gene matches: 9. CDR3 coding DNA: TGTGCCAGCAGTCCGGACAGGGCGAGGGGCAATCAGCCCCAGCATTTT. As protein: CASSPDRARGNQPQHF.